The rows below give T cell receptor beta chains drawn from one sample of a study of T cells in Graves' hyperthyroidism and ophthalmopathy. TCRdb analysed the multiplex PCR reads with MiXCR anew, one entry per CDR3 protein. This sample has about 400,000 distinct CDR3 sequences, with roughly 15% found just once. The sequencing input was blood. The source is a woman in her twenties or thirties with Graves' ophthalmopathy. The CDR3 runs from the conserved cysteine through the conserved F or W. D genes are given only for firm matches. Size tells how often a clone was seen (once, few, many) or the class of an expanded clone, and some rows leave it out.

CDR3aa: CASSQGQGGAETQYF
CDR3nt: TGTGCCAGCAGCCAAGGACAGGGTGGAGCTGAGACCCAGTACTTC
abundance: many
j_gene: TRBJ2-5
v_gene: TRBV3-1
len: 15
d_gene: TRBD1

CDR3aa: CASSYGQEAETQYF
CDR3nt: TGTGCCAGCAGTTACGGACAGGAGGCGGAGACCCAGTACTTC
abundance: many
j_gene: TRBJ2-5
v_gene: TRBV6-6
len: 14
d_gene: TRBD1

CDR3aa: CASSSTSKTYEQYF
CDR3nt: TGTGCCAGCAGTTCGACTAGCAAAACCTACGAGCAGTACTTC
abundance: many
j_gene: TRBJ2-7
v_gene: TRBV12-3/TRBV12-4
len: 14
d_gene: TRBD2

CDR3aa: CASSASGERGYTF
CDR3nt: TGCGCCAGCAGTGCAAGCGGAGAGCGGGGCTACACCTTC
abundance: many
j_gene: TRBJ1-2
v_gene: TRBV6-1
len: 13
d_gene: -

CDR3aa: CASSQVRGGHNGELFF
CDR3nt: TGTGCCAGCAGCCAAGTGCGGGGGGGCCATAACGGGGAGCTGTTTTTT
abundance: many
j_gene: TRBJ2-2
v_gene: TRBV3-1
len: 16
d_gene: TRBD2

CDR3aa: CASSLGMTGVETQYF
CDR3nt: TGTGCCAGCAGCTTAGGGATGACAGGTGTAGAGACCCAGTACTTC
abundance: many
j_gene: TRBJ2-5
v_gene: TRBV11-2
len: 15
d_gene: -

CDR3aa: CASSQEQTRDTNEQFF
CDR3nt: TGCGCCAGCAGCCAAGAACAAACTCGAGATACCAATGAGCAGTTCTTC
abundance: many
j_gene: TRBJ2-1
v_gene: TRBV4-1
len: 16
d_gene: -

CDR3aa: CASSQVLAGQGLSPLHF
CDR3nt: TGCGCCAGCAGCCAAGTCTTGGCGGGACAGGGACTTTCACCCCTCCACTTT
abundance: many
j_gene: TRBJ1-6
v_gene: TRBV4-1
len: 17
d_gene: TRBD1

CDR3aa: CASITGLMINEQYF
CDR3nt: TGTGCCAGCATCACGGGACTAATGATCAACGAGCAGTACTTC
abundance: many
j_gene: TRBJ2-7
v_gene: TRBV2
len: 14
d_gene: TRBD2

CDR3aa: CASSRPTGGISETQYF
CDR3nt: TGTGCCAGCTCACGCCCTACAGGGGGCATTTCGGAGACCCAGTACTTC
abundance: many
j_gene: TRBJ2-5
v_gene: TRBV18
len: 16
d_gene: TRBD1

CDR3aa: CSAARAGGYNEQFF
CDR3nt: TGCAGTGCCGCAAGAGCGGGGGGGTATAATGAGCAGTTCTTC
abundance: many
j_gene: TRBJ2-1
v_gene: TRBV20-1
len: 14
d_gene: TRBD2

CDR3aa: CASTLEGYTDTQYF
CDR3nt: TGCGCCAGCACCTTAGAGGGATACACAGATACGCAGTATTTT
abundance: many
j_gene: TRBJ2-3
v_gene: TRBV5-1
len: 14
d_gene: -

CDR3aa: CAWRKIVKGQNIQYF
CDR3nt: TGTGCCTGGAGGAAGATCGTAAAGGGTCAAAACATTCAGTACTTC
abundance: many
j_gene: TRBJ2-4
v_gene: TRBV30
len: 15
d_gene: -

CDR3aa: CSATPEGPYNSYEQYF
CDR3nt: TGCAGTGCAACCCCAGAGGGTCCGTACAACTCCTACGAGCAGTACTTC
abundance: many
j_gene: TRBJ2-7
v_gene: TRBV20-1
len: 16
d_gene: -

CDR3aa: CAWNIRTGGTYGYTF
CDR3nt: TGTGCCTGGAATATACGGACAGGGGGGACCTATGGCTACACCTTC
abundance: many
j_gene: TRBJ1-2
v_gene: TRBV30
len: 15
d_gene: TRBD1

CDR3aa: CASSERGGGAANSPLHF
CDR3nt: TGTGCCAGCAGTGAACGGGGGGGGGGGGCGGCTAATTCACCCCTCCACTTT
abundance: -
j_gene: TRBJ1-6
v_gene: TRBV6-1
len: 17
d_gene: -

CDR3aa: CASRFGGGGGRETQYF
CDR3nt: TGTGCCAGCCGATTCGGGGGGGGGGGCGGAAGGGAGACCCAGTACTTC
abundance: many
j_gene: TRBJ2-5
v_gene: TRBV28
len: 16
d_gene: TRBD2

CDR3aa: CASSRIRDSTYEQYF
CDR3nt: TGCGCCAGCAGCCGGATTCGGGACAGCACCTACGAGCAGTACTTC
abundance: -
j_gene: TRBJ2-7
v_gene: TRBV4-1
len: 15
d_gene: TRBD1

CDR3aa: CASILAGLGYNEQFF
CDR3nt: -
abundance: -
j_gene: TRBJ2-1
v_gene: TRBV6-1
len: 15
d_gene: -

CDR3aa: CASSLPAREKIGPNEKLFF
CDR3nt: TGTGCCAGCAGTTTACCGGCGAGAGAAAAGATCGGGCCTAATGAAAAACTGTTTTTT
abundance: many
j_gene: TRBJ1-4
v_gene: TRBV12-3/TRBV12-4
len: 19
d_gene: -